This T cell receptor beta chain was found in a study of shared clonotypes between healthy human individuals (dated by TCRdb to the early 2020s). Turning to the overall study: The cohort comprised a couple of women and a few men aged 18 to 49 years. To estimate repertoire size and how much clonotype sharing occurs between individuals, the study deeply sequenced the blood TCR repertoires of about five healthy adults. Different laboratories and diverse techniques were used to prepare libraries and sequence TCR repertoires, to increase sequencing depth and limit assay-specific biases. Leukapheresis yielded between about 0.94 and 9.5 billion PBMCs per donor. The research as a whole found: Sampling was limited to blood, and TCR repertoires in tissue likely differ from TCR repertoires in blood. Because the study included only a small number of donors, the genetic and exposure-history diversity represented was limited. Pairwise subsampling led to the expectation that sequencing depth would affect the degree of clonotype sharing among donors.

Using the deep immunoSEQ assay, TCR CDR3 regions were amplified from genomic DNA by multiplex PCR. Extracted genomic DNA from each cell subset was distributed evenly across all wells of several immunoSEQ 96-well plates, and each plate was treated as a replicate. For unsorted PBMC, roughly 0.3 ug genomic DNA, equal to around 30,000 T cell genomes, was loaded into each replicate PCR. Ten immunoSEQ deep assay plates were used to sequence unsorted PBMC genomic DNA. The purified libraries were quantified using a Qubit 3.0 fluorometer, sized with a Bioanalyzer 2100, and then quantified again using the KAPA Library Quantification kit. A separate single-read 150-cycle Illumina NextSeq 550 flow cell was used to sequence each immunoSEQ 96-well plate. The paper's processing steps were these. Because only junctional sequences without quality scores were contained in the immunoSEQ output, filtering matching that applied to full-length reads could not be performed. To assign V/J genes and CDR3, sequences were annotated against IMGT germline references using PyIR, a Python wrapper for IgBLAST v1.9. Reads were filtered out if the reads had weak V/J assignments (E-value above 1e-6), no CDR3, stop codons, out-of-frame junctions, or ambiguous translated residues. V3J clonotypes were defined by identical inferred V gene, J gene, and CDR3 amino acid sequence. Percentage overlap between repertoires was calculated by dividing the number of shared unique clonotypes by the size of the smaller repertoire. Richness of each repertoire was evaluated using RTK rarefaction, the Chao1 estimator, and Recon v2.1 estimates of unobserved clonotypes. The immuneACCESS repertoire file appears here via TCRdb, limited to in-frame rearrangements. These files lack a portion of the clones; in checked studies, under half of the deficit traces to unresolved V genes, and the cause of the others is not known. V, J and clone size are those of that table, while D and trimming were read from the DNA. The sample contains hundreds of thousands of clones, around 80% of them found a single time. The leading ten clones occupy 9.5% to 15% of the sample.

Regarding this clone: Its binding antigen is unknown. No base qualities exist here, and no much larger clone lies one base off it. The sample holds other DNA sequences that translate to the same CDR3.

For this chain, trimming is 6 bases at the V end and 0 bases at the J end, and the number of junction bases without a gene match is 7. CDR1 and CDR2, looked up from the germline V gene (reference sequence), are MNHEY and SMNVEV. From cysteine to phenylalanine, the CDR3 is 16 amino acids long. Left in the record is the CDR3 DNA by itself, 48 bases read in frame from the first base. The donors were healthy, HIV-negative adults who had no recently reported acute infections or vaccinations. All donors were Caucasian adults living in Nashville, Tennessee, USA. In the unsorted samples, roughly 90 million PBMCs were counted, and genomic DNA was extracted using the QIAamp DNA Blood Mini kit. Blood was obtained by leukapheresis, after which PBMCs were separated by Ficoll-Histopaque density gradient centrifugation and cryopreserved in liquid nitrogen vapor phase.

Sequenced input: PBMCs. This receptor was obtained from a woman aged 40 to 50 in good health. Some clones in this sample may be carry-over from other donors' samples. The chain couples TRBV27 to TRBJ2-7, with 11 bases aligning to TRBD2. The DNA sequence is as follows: TGTGCCAGCAGCCCTCTAGCGGGAGGCCTCTCCTACGAGCAGTACTTC. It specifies CASSPLAGGLSYEQYF.